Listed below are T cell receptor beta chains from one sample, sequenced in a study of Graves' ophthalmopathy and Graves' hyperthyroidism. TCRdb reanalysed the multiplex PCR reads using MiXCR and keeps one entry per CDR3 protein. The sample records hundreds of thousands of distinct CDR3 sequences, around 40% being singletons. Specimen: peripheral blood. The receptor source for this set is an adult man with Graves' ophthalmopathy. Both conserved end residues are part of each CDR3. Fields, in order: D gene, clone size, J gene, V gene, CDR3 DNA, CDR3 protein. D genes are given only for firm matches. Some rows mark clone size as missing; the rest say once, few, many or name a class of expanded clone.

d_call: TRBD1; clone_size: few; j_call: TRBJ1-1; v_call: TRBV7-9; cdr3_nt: TGCGCCAGCAGCCGACAGGGACAGAGGAGCATGAACACTGAAGCTTTCTTT; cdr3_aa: CASSRQGQRSMNTEAFF
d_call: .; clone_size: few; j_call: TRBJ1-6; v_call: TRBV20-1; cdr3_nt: TGCAGTGCTAGAGATGTTCGTGGATTCGGACTACCAAATTCACCCCTCCACTTT; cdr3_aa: CSARDVRGFGLPNSPLHF
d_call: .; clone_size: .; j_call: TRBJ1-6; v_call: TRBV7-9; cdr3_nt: TGTGCCAGCAGCCTCCGGGGGGGGCTGACCCGATCACCCCTCCACTTT; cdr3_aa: CASSLRGGLTRSPLHF
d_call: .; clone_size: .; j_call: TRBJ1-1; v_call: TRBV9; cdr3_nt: TGTGCCAGCAGCGTAGATCCAATGGGGCAGAACACTGAAGCTTTCTTT; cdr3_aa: CASSVDPMGQNTEAFF
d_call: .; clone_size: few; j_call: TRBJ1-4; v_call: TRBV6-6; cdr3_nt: TGTGCCAGCAGTTACGGCCTGACAGCTATTAATGAAAAACTGTTTTTT; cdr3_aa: CASSYGLTAINEKLFF
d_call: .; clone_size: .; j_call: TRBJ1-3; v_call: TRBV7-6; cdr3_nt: TGTGCCAGCAGCGGGGGAGGGGCCAGCTCTGGAAACACCATGTATTTT; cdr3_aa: CASSGGGASSGNTMYF
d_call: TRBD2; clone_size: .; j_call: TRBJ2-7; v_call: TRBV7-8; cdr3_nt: TGTGCCAGCAGCTTAGCAGGGAGCGGGAGGGGGGGGTACGAGCAGTACTTC; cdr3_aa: CASSLAGSGRGGYEQYF
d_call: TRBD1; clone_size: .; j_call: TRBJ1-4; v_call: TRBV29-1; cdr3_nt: TGCAGCGGAAAGGACAGGGGGAATGATGAAAAACTGTTTTTT; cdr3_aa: CSGKDRGNDEKLFF
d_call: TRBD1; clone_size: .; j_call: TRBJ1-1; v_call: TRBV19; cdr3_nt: TGTGCCAGCAGGGACAGGGGGGTCACTGAAGCTTTCTTT; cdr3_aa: CASRDRGVTEAFF
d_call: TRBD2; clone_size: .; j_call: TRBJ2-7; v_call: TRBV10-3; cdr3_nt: TGTGCCAGCAGTCTCAGCGGGAGTACGGGCTACGAGCAGTACTTC; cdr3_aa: CASSLSGSTGYEQYF
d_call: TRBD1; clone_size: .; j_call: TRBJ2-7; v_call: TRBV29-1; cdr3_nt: TGCAGCGTTGGGGGACAGGGGGCTTTGTCCTACGAGCAGTACTTC; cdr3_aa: CSVGGQGALSYEQYF
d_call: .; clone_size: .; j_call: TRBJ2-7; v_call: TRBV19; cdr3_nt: TGTGCCAGTAGTATAGGACTAAACTACGAGCAGTACTTC; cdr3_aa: CASSIGLNYEQYF
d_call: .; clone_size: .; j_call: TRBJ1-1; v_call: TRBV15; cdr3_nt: TGTGCCACCAGCTCCCCGGGCCAGATGGGCACTGAAGCTTTCTTT; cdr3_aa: CATSSPGQMGTEAFF
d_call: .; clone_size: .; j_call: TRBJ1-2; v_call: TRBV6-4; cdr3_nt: TGTGCCAGCGCCTCAGCCGGGGAAGGGGATGGCTACACCTTC; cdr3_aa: CASASAGEGDGYTF
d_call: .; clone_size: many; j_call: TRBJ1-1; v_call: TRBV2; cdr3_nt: TGTGCCAGCCCCCAAGGACCTCGGAACACTGAAGCTTTCTTT; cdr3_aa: CASPQGPRNTEAFF
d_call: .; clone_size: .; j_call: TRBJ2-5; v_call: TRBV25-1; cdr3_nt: TGTGCCAGCAGTCCAGGGGGGTTGGAGACCCAGTACTTC; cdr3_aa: CASSPGGLETQYF
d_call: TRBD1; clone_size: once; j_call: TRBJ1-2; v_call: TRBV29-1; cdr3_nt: TGCAGCGTTGTACAGAGGAACACCGGGACAGGCTATGGCTACACCTTC; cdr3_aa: CSVVQRNTGTGYGYTF
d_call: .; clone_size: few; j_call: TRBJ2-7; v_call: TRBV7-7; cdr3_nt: TGTGCCAGCAGCTCCCGACCCACGGGGACCTACGAGCAGTACTTC; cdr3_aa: CASSSRPTGTYEQYF
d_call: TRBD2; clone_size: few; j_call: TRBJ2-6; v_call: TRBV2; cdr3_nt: TGTGCCAGCAGGGGGACTAGCGGAGGTTCTGGGGCCAACGTCCTGACTTTC; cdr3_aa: CASRGTSGGSGANVLTF
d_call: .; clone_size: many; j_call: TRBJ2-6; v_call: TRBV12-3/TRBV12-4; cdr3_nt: TGTGCCAGCACCGACTCTGGGGCCAACGTCCTGACTTTC; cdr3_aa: CASTDSGANVLTF
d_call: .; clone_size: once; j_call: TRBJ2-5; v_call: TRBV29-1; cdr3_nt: TGCAGCGTTGACAGGCAGGCTAAAGAGACCCAGTACTTC; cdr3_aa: CSVDRQAKETQYF
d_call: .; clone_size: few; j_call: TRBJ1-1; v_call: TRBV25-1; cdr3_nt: TGTGCCAGCAGTGGGCAGGGGGCTTTCTTT; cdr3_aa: CASSGQGAFF
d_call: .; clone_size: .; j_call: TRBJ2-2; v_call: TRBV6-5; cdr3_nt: TGTGCCAGCAGTTACTGGGGGCGCACCGGGGAGCTGTTTTTT; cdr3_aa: CASSYWGRTGELFF
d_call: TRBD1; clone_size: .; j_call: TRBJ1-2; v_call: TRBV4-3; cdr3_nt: TGCGCCAGCAGCCAAGACGCGACCGGGACAGACTATGGCTACACCTTC; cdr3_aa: CASSQDATGTDYGYTF
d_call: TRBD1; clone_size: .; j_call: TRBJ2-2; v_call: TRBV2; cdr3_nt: TGTGCCAGCAGTCCTGAGGGACAGCCAAGATCCGGGGAGCTGTTTTTT; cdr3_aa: CASSPEGQPRSGELFF
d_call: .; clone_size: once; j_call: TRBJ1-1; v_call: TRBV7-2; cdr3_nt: TGTGCCTGGAGTCGTAACCCGGAGGCCGCTTTCTTT; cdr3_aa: CAWSRNPEAAFF
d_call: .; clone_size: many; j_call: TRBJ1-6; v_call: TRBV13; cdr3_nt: TGTGCCAGCGGGGGAAATAATTCACCCCTCCACTTT; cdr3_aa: CASGGNNSPLHF
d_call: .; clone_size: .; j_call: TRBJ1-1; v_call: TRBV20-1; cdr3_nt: TGCAGTGCTCTCCCCGGGGGGGGGACTGAAGCTTTCTTT; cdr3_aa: CSALPGGGTEAFF
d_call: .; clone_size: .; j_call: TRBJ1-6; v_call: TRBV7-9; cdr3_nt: TGTGCCAGCAGCTTGGTCGGGACGGATAATTCACCCCTCCACTTT; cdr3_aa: CASSLVGTDNSPLHF
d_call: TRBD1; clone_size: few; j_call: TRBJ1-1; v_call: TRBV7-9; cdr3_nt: TGTGCCAGCAGCTTAGGAGGGGACAGGGTGAACACTGAAGCTTTCTTT; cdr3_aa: CASSLGGDRVNTEAFF
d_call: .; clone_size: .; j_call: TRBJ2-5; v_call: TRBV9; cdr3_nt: TGTGCCAGCAGCGTTCTGGGGGCAGGGATGGCCCAAGAGACCCAGTACTTC; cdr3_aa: CASSVLGAGMAQETQYF
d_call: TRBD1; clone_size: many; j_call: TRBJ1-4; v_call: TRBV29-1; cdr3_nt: TGCAGCGTGGGGGGACAGGGGAATGGTGAAAAACTGTTTTTT; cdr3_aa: CSVGGQGNGEKLFF
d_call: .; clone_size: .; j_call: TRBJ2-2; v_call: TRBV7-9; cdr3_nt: TGTGCCAGCAGCAAGAACGCGGGAAACACCGGGGAGCTGTTTTTT; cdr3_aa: CASSKNAGNTGELFF
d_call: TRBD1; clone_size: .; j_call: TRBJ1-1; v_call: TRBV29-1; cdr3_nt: TGCAGCGTTGAGGGAGGACAGGGAACCACTGAAGCTTTCTTT; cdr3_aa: CSVEGGQGTTEAFF
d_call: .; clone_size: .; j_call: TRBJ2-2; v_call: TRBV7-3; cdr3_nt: TGTGCCAGCAGTAGACAGGAGAACACCGGGGAGCTGTTTTTT; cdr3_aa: CASSRQENTGELFF
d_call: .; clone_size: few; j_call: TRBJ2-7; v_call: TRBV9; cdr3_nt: TGTGCCAGCAGCCCGAAGGCCTCCTACGAGCAGTACTTC; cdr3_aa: CASSPKASYEQYF
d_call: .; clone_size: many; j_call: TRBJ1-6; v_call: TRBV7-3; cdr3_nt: TGTGCCAGCAGCTTCGGTGGAGGGTTGGGTTCACCCCTCCACTTT; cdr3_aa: CASSFGGGLGSPLHF
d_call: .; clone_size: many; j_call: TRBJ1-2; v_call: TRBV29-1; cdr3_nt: TGCAGCGTTGGGGGACAACATGGCTACACCTTC; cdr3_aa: CSVGGQHGYTF
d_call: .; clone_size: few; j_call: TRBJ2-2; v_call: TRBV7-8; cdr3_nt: TGTGCCAGCAGCTTCGCAGGGTGGGGCACCGGGGAGCTGTTTTTT; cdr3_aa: CASSFAGWGTGELFF
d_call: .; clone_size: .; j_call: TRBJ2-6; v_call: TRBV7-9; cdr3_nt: TGTGCCAGCAGCTTAGCGGTCGAGGGGGCCAACGTCCTGACTTTC; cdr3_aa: CASSLAVEGANVLTF
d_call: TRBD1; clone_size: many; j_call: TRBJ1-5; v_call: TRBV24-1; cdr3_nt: TGTGCCACCAGTGACCCTCAGGACAGGGGGAGCAATCAGCCCCAGCATTTT; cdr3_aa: CATSDPQDRGSNQPQHF
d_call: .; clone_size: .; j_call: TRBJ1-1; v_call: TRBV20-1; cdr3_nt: TGCAGTGCTAGAGGGAGTCCCCTGAACACTGAAGCTTTCTTT; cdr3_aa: CSARGSPLNTEAFF
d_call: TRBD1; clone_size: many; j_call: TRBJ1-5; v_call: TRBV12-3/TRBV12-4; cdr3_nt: TGTGCCAGCAGCGCAACAGGGGGCATGGGCAATCAGCCCCAGCATTTT; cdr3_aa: CASSATGGMGNQPQHF